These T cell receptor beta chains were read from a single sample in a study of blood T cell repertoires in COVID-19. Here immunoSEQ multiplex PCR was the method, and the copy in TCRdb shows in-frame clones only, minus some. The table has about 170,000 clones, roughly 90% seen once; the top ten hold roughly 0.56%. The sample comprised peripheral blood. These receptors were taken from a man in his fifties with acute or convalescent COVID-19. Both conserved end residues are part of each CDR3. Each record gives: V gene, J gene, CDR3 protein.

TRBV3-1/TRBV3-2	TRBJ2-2	CASSLSRNTGELFF
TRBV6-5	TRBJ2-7	CASSQYPRGYEQYF
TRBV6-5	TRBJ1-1	CASQDITEAFF
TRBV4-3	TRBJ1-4	CASSQEQGGKLFF
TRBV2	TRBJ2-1	CASSGEAINNEQFF
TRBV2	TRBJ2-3	CASSKEPSTDTQYF
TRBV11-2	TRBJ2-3	CASRIAGGSDTQYF
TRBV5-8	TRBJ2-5	CASSFTGGRETQYF
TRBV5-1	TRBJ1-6	CASSFGTGDSPLHF
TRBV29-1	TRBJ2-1	CSVLVSWGLSYNEQFF
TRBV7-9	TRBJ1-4	CASSLVQGGEKLFF
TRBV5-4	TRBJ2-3	CASSLGTRGYSTDTQYF
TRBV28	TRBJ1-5	CASSLPTGNNQPQHF
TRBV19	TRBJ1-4	CASSPQGGINEKLFF
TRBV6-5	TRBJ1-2	CASRGDRVAGYTF
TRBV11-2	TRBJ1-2	CASSFAGASNYGYTF
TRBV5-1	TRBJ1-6	CASSLAGQQNSPLHF
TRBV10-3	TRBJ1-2	CAISGTGTNYGYTF
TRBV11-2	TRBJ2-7	CASSSNSYEQYF
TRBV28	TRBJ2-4	CASSPGAKNIQYF
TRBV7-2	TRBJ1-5	CASSLGGTGGTPQHF
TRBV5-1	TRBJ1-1	CASSGLGLGSEAFF
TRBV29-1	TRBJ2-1	CSVGSGRASRGEQFF
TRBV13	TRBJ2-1	CASYSPTDNEQFF
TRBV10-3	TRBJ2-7	CAIQQVLSYEQYF
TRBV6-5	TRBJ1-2	CASRGQGNYGYTF